This T cell receptor beta chain is from a study of T cells in Graves' hyperthyroidism and ophthalmopathy. V was pared by 0 bases and J by 2 bases, with 8 bases of the junction left unmatched. Looked up from germline, CDR1 is SGHNT and CDR2 is YYREEE (reference sequence). CDR3 length: 17 residues. RNA transcripts provided the source from which TCR beta CDR3 regions were amplified. Using the HTBI primer set, a first-round RT-PCR was run on the TCR CDR3. TCRdb redid the calling of the multiplex PCR reads with MiXCR, one entry per CDR3 protein. The sample consists of about 270,000 distinct CDR3 sequences, 20% to 25% of them appearing once.

The J gene is TRBJ2-7, the V gene TRBV5-4; 10 bases are shared with TRBD2. The sequenced material came from blood. The sequence came from a man aged 30-40 years with Graves' ophthalmopathy. The CDR3 sequence: CASSLVSLAGDTYEQYF. For the CDR3, the DNA is TGTGCCAGCAGCTTGGTCTCTCTAGCGGGAGATACCTACGAGCAGTACTTC.